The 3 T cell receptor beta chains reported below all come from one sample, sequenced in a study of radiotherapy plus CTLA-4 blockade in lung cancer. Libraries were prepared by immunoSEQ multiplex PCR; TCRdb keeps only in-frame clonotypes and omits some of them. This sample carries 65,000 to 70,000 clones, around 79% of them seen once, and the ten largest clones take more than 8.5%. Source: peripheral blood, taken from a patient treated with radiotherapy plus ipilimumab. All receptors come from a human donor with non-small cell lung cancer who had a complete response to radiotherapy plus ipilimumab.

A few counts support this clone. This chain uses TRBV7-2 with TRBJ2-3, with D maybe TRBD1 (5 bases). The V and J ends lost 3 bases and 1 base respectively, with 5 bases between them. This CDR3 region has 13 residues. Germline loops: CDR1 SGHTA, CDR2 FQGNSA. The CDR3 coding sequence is TGTGCCAGCAGCTTGACAGGCACAGATACGCAGTATTTT. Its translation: CASSLTGTDTQYF. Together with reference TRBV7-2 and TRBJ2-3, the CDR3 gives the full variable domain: GAGVSQSPSNKVTEKGKDVELRCDPISGHTALYWYRQSLGQGLEFLIYFQGNSAPDKSGLPSDRFSAERTGGSVSTLTIQRTQQEDSAVYLCASSLTGTDTQYFGPGTRLTVL.

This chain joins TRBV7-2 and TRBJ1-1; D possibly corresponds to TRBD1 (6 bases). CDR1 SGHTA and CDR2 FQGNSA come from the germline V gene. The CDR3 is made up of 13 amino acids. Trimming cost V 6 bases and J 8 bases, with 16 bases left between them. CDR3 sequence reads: CASRSRGTSEAFF. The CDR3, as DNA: TGTGCCAGCAGGTCTCGAGGGACATCCGAAGCTTTCTTT.

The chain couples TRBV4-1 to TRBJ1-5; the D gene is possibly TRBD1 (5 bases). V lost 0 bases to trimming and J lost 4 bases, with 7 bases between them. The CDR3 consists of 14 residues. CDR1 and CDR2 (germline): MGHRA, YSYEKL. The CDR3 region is CASSQEGVNQPQHF. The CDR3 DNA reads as TGCGCCAGCAGCCAAGAGGGGGTTAATCAGCCCCAGCATTTT.